Listed below are T cell receptor beta chains from one sample, sequenced in a study of blood T cell repertoires in COVID-19. The assay was immunoSEQ multiplex PCR, and TCRdb's table has in-frame clones only and misses some. The sample holds some 340,000 clones; approximately 89% are singletons and the top ten take approximately 5.3%. The sequenced sample consisted of PBMCs or T cells enriched from blood (not recorded which). Every receptor here comes from a woman under 40 who had recovered from COVID-19. Both conserved end residues are part of each CDR3. A D gene is named only where the DNA matches it firmly. Some rows have no size entry. The others give once, few or many, or a class for an expanded clone.

DNA: TGTGCCAGCAGCTTGGGAGGTCCAATCAACTATGGCTACACCTTC
CDR3: CASSLGGPINYGYTF
J: TRBJ1-2
D: .
size: .
V: TRBV5-6

DNA: TGTGCCAGCAGCTTCGCACAGGGGGCAACAGATACGCAGTATTTT
CDR3: CASSFAQGATDTQYF
J: TRBJ2-3
D: TRBD1
size: .
V: TRBV7-8

DNA: TGTGCCAGTAGTACAGGACAGGGATATGGCGGGGAGCTGTTTTTT
CDR3: CASSTGQGYGGELFF
J: TRBJ2-2
D: TRBD1
size: once
V: TRBV19

DNA: TGTGCCAGCAGTCCAGACTACGGCACCATATATTTT
CDR3: CASSPDYGTIYF
J: TRBJ1-3
D: .
size: .
V: TRBV2

DNA: TGTGCCAGCAGCAACACAGGGAGAAAGGAAAAACTGTTTTTT
CDR3: CASSNTGRKEKLFF
J: TRBJ1-4
D: .
size: once
V: TRBV6-2/TRBV6-3

DNA: TGCGCCAGCAGTGAGTTAACCAGGGGTCGGAATCAGCCCCAGCATTTT
CDR3: CASSELTRGRNQPQHF
J: TRBJ1-5
D: .
size: .
V: TRBV10-2

DNA: TGTGCCAGCAGCCGGCATGGCGGGACCTCCCCTAGCACAGATACGCAGTATTTT
CDR3: CASSRHGGTSPSTDTQYF
J: TRBJ2-3
D: .
size: .
V: TRBV28

DNA: TGTGCCAGCAGCTTACAGGGGGATCCCGCAACTAATGAAAAACTGTTTTTT
CDR3: CASSLQGDPATNEKLFF
J: TRBJ1-4
D: TRBD1
size: once
V: TRBV13

DNA: TGTGCCATCAGTGAGTCGAGAGGGGGCACTGAAGCTTTCTTT
CDR3: CAISESRGGTEAFF
J: TRBJ1-1
D: .
size: once
V: TRBV10-3

DNA: TGTGCCAGCAGTCGGGACAGGGCGAGCGAAGCTTTCTTT
CDR3: CASSRDRASEAFF
J: TRBJ1-1
D: TRBD1
size: once
V: TRBV6-5

DNA: TGTGCCAGCAGCCGAGTAGACACCGGGGAGCTGTTTTTT
CDR3: CASSRVDTGELFF
J: TRBJ2-2
D: .
size: .
V: TRBV7-2

DNA: TGTGCCAGCAGTTTCAGTAGCAATCAGCCCCAGCATTTT
CDR3: CASSFSSNQPQHF
J: TRBJ1-5
D: .
size: .
V: TRBV12-3/TRBV12-4

DNA: TGTGCCAGCAGCTTAAGGGACAGATACTCTGGCTACACCTTC
CDR3: CASSLRDRYSGYTF
J: TRBJ1-2
D: TRBD1
size: .
V: TRBV7-9

DNA: TGTGCCAGCTCACCATGGGGGGGAAAATACAATGAGCAGTTCTTC
CDR3: CASSPWGGKYNEQFF
J: TRBJ2-1
D: TRBD2
size: .
V: TRBV18

DNA: TGTGCCAGCAGCGTAGGGACAGGGCCCTACGAGCAGTACTTC
CDR3: CASSVGTGPYEQYF
J: TRBJ2-7
D: TRBD1
size: .
V: TRBV9

DNA: TGTGCCAGCAGTTTAGGGGGGAACTTCTATGGCTACACCTTC
CDR3: CASSLGGNFYGYTF
J: TRBJ1-2
D: .
size: .
V: TRBV28

DNA: TGTGCCAGCAGCCCGGGGGACAGAGCCTACGAGCAGTACTTC
CDR3: CASSPGDRAYEQYF
J: TRBJ2-7
D: .
size: .
V: TRBV5-6

DNA: TGTGCCAGCTCACCCGACAGGGGGAGGATTGGCTACACCTTC
CDR3: CASSPDRGRIGYTF
J: TRBJ1-2
D: TRBD1
size: .
V: TRBV18

DNA: TGTGCCACCAGTGATTCGACTAGCGGGGAATACAATGAGCAGTTCTTC
CDR3: CATSDSTSGEYNEQFF
J: TRBJ2-1
D: TRBD2
size: .
V: TRBV24-1

DNA: TGCGCCAGCAGCCACCAGACGGGGGTAATTCGGGAAAAACTGTTTTTT
CDR3: CASSHQTGVIREKLFF
J: TRBJ1-4
D: .
size: .
V: TRBV4-1

DNA: TGTGCCAGCAGCTCAACAATGACAGGGTTCAGAGAAGCTTTCTTT
CDR3: CASSSTMTGFREAFF
J: TRBJ1-1
D: TRBD1
size: once
V: TRBV28

DNA: TGCGCCAGCAGCATGGAGCCGGAAGAGACCCAGTACTTC
CDR3: CASSMEPEETQYF
J: TRBJ2-5
D: .
size: .
V: TRBV5-1

DNA: TGTGCCAGCAGAACTGGACAGGCGTTTCAAGAGACCCAGTACTTC
CDR3: CASRTGQAFQETQYF
J: TRBJ2-5
D: TRBD1
size: .
V: TRBV2

DNA: TGTGCCAGCAGCTCCCCAGGTACAACTAATGAAAAACTGTTTTTT
CDR3: CASSSPGTTNEKLFF
J: TRBJ1-4
D: .
size: .
V: TRBV5-4

DNA: TGTGCCAGCAGCTTTGACAGGGTCCAAGAGACCCAGTACTTC
CDR3: CASSFDRVQETQYF
J: TRBJ2-5
D: TRBD1
size: .
V: TRBV7-6

DNA: TGTGCCAGCAGCTTTTCGGGACAGGGAGGCGAAAAACTGTTTTTT
CDR3: CASSFSGQGGEKLFF
J: TRBJ1-4
D: TRBD1
size: .
V: TRBV28

DNA: TGTGCCAGCAGTCCCTCCGGGACAGGGTTGTTCTATGGCTACACCTTC
CDR3: CASSPSGTGLFYGYTF
J: TRBJ1-2
D: TRBD1
size: .
V: TRBV28

DNA: TGTGCCCGGAGACTAGCGGGGGGCGAGCAGTACTTC
CDR3: CARRLAGGEQYF
J: TRBJ2-7
D: TRBD2
size: once
V: TRBV30

DNA: TGCAGCGTTGGAGGGAGAGCTAACTATGGCTACACCTTC
CDR3: CSVGGRANYGYTF
J: TRBJ1-2
D: .
size: .
V: TRBV29-1

DNA: TGCGCCAGCGGAGGGGACGGGGTCGGCACAGATACGCAGTATTTT
CDR3: CASGGDGVGTDTQYF
J: TRBJ2-3
D: .
size: .
V: TRBV5-1

DNA: TGTGCCAGTAGCTACACACAGGGGGCCTCCTACGAGCAGTACTTC
CDR3: CASSYTQGASYEQYF
J: TRBJ2-7
D: TRBD1
size: .
V: TRBV19

DNA: TGTGCCAGCAGCCAAGCTGGCAGGGGCTCAGCCCCAGCATTT
CDR3: CASSQAGRGSAPAF
J: TRBJ1-5
D: .
size: .
V: TRBV4-2

DNA: TGTGCCAGCAGCCCAAAGGGCTGGGACACCTACAATGAGCAGTTCTTC
CDR3: CASSPKGWDTYNEQFF
J: TRBJ2-1
D: .
size: .
V: TRBV7-9

DNA: TGTGCCAGTACAATGGGGGGGCACGCTAACACTGAAGCTTTCTTT
CDR3: CASTMGGHANTEAFF
J: TRBJ1-1
D: .
size: .
V: TRBV19

DNA: TGTGCCAGCCGGTTTGGGTTCTTGGAGGAAAAACTGTTTTTT
CDR3: CASRFGFLEEKLFF
J: TRBJ1-4
D: .
size: .
V: TRBV2

DNA: TGCGCCAGCAGCCAAGATACAGTTGGACTAGCGGCGAACAATGAGCAGTTCTTC
CDR3: CASSQDTVGLAANNEQFF
J: TRBJ2-1
D: TRBD2
size: .
V: TRBV4-3

DNA: TGTGCCAGCAGCCCCTACGACGAGGGCCCTTATGGCTACACCTTC
CDR3: CASSPYDEGPYGYTF
J: TRBJ1-2
D: .
size: once
V: TRBV7-8

DNA: TGCGCCAGCAGCTTAACGCCACCTGGACACTTGAACTCCTACAATGAGCAGTTCTTC
CDR3: CASSLTPPGHLNSYNEQFF
J: TRBJ2-1
D: .
size: few
V: TRBV5-1

DNA: TGTGCCAGCAGTTTTACAGGGGGCACCTATGGCTACACCTTC
CDR3: CASSFTGGTYGYTF
J: TRBJ1-2
D: TRBD1
size: .
V: TRBV28

DNA: TGTGCCAGTAGTGTGACAGGGGAGACCCAGTACTTC
CDR3: CASSVTGETQYF
J: TRBJ2-5
D: TRBD1
size: .
V: TRBV19

DNA: TGTGCCAGTAGTATGGGGGGAGGTAGCAATCAGCCCCAGCATTTT
CDR3: CASSMGGGSNQPQHF
J: TRBJ1-5
D: .
size: .
V: TRBV19

DNA: TGTGCCAGCAGCTTAGCGCTCGGGTATGAGCAGTTCTTC
CDR3: CASSLALGYEQFF
J: TRBJ2-1
D: .
size: .
V: TRBV7-9

DNA: TGTGCCAGCAGCCCACGGGGGAGCTCCTACAATGAGCAGTTCTTC
CDR3: CASSPRGSSYNEQFF
J: TRBJ2-1
D: .
size: .
V: TRBV27

DNA: TGTGCCAGCAGGGGGACTAGCGGGGGGCGGACGCAGTATTTT
CDR3: CASRGTSGGRTQYF
J: TRBJ2-3
D: TRBD2
size: .
V: TRBV6-5

DNA: TGTGCCAGCAGTGACCCGGAATCGGAGTACGAGCAGTACTTC
CDR3: CASSDPESEYEQYF
J: TRBJ2-7
D: .
size: .
V: TRBV6-1